The rows below give T cell receptor beta chains drawn from one sample of a study of T cell changes during pregnancy in multiple sclerosis. Measured with immunoSEQ multiplex PCR; TCRdb has only the in-frame clones, and not every one. The sample has under 65,000 clones; roughly 93% are singletons. This material consisted of CD8+ T cells from peripheral blood mononuclear cells, taken in the third trimester of pregnancy. These receptors all come from a female donor with multiple sclerosis, enrolled in a pregnancy study. The CDR3 runs from the conserved cysteine through the conserved F or W. D genes are given only for firm matches. Some rows have no size entry. The others give once, few or many, or a class for an expanded clone.

length | D | J | V | size | CDR3 | DNA
15 | TRBD1 | TRBJ1-4 | TRBV5-1 | . | CASSPGTGVNEKLFF | TGCGCCAGCAGCCCCGGGACAGGGGTAAATGAAAAACTGTTTTTT
14 | . | TRBJ2-3 | TRBV9 | once | CASSVDPGHDTQYF | TGTGCCAGCAGCGTAGATCCGGGACATGATACGCAGTATTTT
15 | TRBD2 | TRBJ2-1 | TRBV7-8 | once | CASSLRSGSSNEQFF | TGTGCCAGCAGCTTAAGAAGCGGGAGCTCCAATGAGCAGTTCTTC
15 | TRBD2 | TRBJ2-1 | TRBV5-1 | . | CASSEGLDNYNEQFF | TGCGCCAGCAGCGAGGGACTAGACAACTACAATGAGCAGTTCTTC
13 | . | TRBJ2-7 | TRBV7-6 | . | CASSLRTAYEQYF | TGTGCCAGCAGCCTTCGGACAGCCTACGAGCAGTACTTC
12 | . | TRBJ1-1 | TRBV19 | . | CASTTGNTEAFF | TGTGCCAGTACAACAGGGAACACTGAAGCTTTCTTT
14 | . | TRBJ2-7 | TRBV5-1 | . | CASSFSSGVHEQYF | TGCGCCAGCAGCTTTTCCTCCGGGGTCCACGAGCAGTACTTC
16 | TRBD2 | TRBJ2-3 | TRBV2 | . | CASSVASGGKTDTQYF | TGTGCCAGCAGTGTAGCGAGCGGGGGGAAGACAGATACGCAGTATTTT
15 | . | TRBJ2-4 | TRBV7-9 | once | CASSLISGVGNIQYF | TGTGCCAGCAGCTTAATCTCAGGGGTCGGAAACATTCAGTACTTC
11 | . | TRBJ2-5 | TRBV19 | . | CASSPGETQYF | TGTGCCAGTAGCCCCGGAGAGACCCAGTACTTC
15 | TRBD2 | TRBJ2-7 | TRBV10-3 | . | CAISEPGLATYEQYF | TGTGCCATCAGTGAGCCGGGACTAGCGACCTACGAGCAGTACTTC